Listed here are 9 T cell receptor beta chains from one sample, sequenced in a study of blood T cell repertoires in COVID-19. Sequenced by immunoSEQ multiplex PCR; TCRdb stores in-frame clones only, minus some. The sample holds more than 140,000 clones, 65% to 90% seen once. The source material was peripheral blood. The receptors were gathered from a woman in her 50s in a cohort sampled during active or convalescent COVID-19.

The chain couples TRBV2 to TRBJ1-5; D unclear. CDR3 size: 12 residues. Trimming cost V 8 bases and J 6 bases, with 11 bases left between them. Germline assignment: CDR1 SNHLY and CDR2 FYNNEI. This chain's CDR3 is CASGRRGQPQHF. CDR3 sequence (DNA): TGTGCCAGCGGGAGGAGAGGTCAGCCCCAGCATTTT.

The chain has TRBV21-1 and TRBJ2-1; the table's D call, TRBD2, was not checked against the DNA. TRBV21-1 is given as a pseudogene. The CDR3 loop spans 17 amino acids. In nucleotides, the CDR3 is TGTGCCAGCAGCAAAGTCAGGCGGGGGGCTTCCTACAATGAGCAGTTCTTC. Translating it yields CASSKVRRGASYNEQFF.

DNA for the CDR3: TGTGCCAGCAGTGATGAGTGGGGCTCTATACAGCCCCAGCATTTT. Its protein product is CASSDEWGSIQPQHF. V and J are TRBV2 and TRBJ1-5, with a tentative D call TRBD1 (5 bases). The V end was cut by 3 bases, the J end by 7 bases, with 16 bases between. The CDR3 is 15 residues long. Looked up from germline, CDR1 is SNHLY and CDR2 is FYNNEI. Based on the CDR3 plus reference TRBV2 and TRBJ1-5, the full variable domain is EPEVTQTPSHQVTQMGQEVILRCVPISNHLYFYWYRQILGQKVEFLVSFYNNEISEKSEIFDDQFSVERPDGSNFTLKIRSTKLEDSAMYFCASSDEWGSIQPQHFGDGTRLSIL.

This chain connects TRBV12-3 or TRBV12-4 to TRBJ2-7; the match to TRBD1 covers 10 bases. The CDR3 is 13 amino acids. V shed 6 bases, J shed 6 bases, and the junction held 5 bases outside the gene matches. The CDR3 protein is CASSGTGVGEQYF. In nucleotides, the CDR3 is TGTGCCAGCAGCGGGACAGGGGTCGGCGAGCAGTACTTC.

This clone occurred a few times. The rearrangement uses TRBV6-6 and TRBJ1-2; weak D call: TRBD1 (5 bases). Germline V gives CDR1 MNHNY, CDR2 SVGAGI (reference sequence). The CDR3 totals 13 residues. Trimming left V 5 bases short and J 3 bases short, with 10 bases between. Written as DNA, the CDR3 is TGTGCCAGCAGTAATCAGGGCGACTATGGCTACACCTTC. Its translation: CASSNQGDYGYTF.

The chain employs TRBV11-1 and TRBJ1-6; maybe TRBD1 (6 bases). The length of the CDR3 is 15 residues. Germline CDR1 and CDR2: SGHAT and FQDESV (reference sequence). Trimming took off 3 bases at V and 6 bases at J, with 12 bases between the two ends. The CDR3 nucleotides are TGTGCCAGCAGCTTGACAGGCCGGTCTAATTCACCCCTCCACTTT. Amino acid sequence: CASSLTGRSNSPLHF.

This clone was seen a single time. The chain employs TRBV6-5 and TRBJ1-6; a weak D match, TRBD1 (5 bases). The ends were cut back, 2 bases at V and 7 bases at J, with 12 bases in the middle. This CDR3 is 15 amino acids long. Germline values: CDR1 MNHEY, CDR2 SVGAGI. The CDR3: CASSYGWGRNSPLHF. The CDR3 region has the DNA TGTGCCAGCAGTTACGGATGGGGGAGGAATTCACCCCTCCACTTT.

The CDR3 spells CASSPSGGVVDEQFF. The DNA of the CDR3 is TGTGCCAGCAGCCCGAGCGGGGGGGTTGTGGATGAGCAGTTCTTC. V gene TRBV7-2 combines with J gene TRBJ2-1, with 10 bases lining up with TRBD2. CDR1 and CDR2 from the germline V gene are SGHTA and FQGNSA. After removal of 5 bases from V and 8 bases from J, the junction contained 9 bases not matched to a gene. The CDR3 covers 15 residues.

The V gene is TRBV24-1, the J gene TRBJ2-7, with 11 nucleotides matching TRBD1. V trimming: 4 bases; J trimming: 6 bases; junction bases outside the gene matches: 7. Germline V gene sequence: CDR1 KGHDR, CDR2 SFDVKD. The CDR3 length is 15 residues. CDR3 loop: CATSETDRGLGEQYF. CDR3 nucleotides: TGTGCCACCAGTGAGACGGACAGGGGGCTAGGCGAGCAGTACTTC.